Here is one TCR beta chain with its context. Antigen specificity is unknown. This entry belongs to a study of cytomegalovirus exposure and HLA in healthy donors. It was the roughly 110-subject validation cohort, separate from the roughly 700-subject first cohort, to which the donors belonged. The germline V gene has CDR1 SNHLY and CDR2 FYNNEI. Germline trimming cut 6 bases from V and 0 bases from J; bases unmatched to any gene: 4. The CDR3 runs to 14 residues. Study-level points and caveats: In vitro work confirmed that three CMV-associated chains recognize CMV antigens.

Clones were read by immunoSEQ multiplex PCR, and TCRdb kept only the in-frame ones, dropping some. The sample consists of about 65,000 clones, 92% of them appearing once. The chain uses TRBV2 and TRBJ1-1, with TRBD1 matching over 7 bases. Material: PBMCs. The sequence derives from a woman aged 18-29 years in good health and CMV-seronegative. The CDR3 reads CASRGDRVNTEAFF. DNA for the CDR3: TGTGCCAGCAGGGGGGACAGAGTGAACACTGAAGCTTTCTTT.